This T cell receptor beta chain was identified in a study of blood T cell repertoires in COVID-19. Study-level information: Acute and convalescent COVID-19 specimens originated in the United States, Italy and Spain.

Generated by immunoSEQ multiplex PCR, the TCRdb table keeps only in-frame clones and is missing some. Altogether under 250,000 clones are present, around nine tenths being singletons, with the ten largest covering 4% to 5.5%. This CDR3 is built from 15 residues. V lost 2 bases, J lost 4 bases, and 8 bases stayed unmatched. The germline CDR1 and CDR2 sequences are SGHRS and YFSETQ. The source of this sequence is a woman in her 40s with acute or convalescent COVID-19. The gene calls are TRBV5-1 and TRBJ1-2, with 7 positions matching TRBD1. Material: peripheral blood. DNA of the CDR3: TGCGCCAGCAGCTTTACAGGGGAAGTCTTCTATGGCTACACCTTC. Amino acid sequence: CASSFTGEVFYGYTF.